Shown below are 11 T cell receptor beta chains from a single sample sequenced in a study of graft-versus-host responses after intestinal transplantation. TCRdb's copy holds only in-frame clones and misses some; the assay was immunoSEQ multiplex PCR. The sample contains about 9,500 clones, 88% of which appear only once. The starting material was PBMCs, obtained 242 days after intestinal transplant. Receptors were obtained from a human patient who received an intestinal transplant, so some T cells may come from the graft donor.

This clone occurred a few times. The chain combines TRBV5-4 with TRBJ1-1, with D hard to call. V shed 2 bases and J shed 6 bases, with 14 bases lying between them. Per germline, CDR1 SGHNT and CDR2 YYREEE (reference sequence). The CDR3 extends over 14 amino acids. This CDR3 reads CASSLDGRRAEAFF. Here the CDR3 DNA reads TGTGCCAGCAGCTTAGACGGGCGGAGGGCTGAAGCTTTCTTT.

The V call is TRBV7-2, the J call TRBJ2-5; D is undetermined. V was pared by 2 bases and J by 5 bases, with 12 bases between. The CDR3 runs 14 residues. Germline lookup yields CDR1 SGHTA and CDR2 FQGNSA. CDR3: CASSLLSLGETQYF. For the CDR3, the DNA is TGTGCCAGCAGCTTACTCTCGCTGGGGGAGACCCAGTACTTC.

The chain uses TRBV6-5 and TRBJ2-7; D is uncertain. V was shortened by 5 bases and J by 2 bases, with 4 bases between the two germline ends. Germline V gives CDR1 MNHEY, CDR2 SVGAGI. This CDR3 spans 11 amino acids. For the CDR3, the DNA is TGTGCCAGCAGTGACACCTACGAGCAGTACTTC. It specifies CASSDTYEQYF.

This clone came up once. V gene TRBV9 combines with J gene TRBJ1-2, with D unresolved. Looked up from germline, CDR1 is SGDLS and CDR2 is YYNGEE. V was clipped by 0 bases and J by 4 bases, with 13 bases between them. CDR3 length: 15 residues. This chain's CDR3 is CASSVVAGSAYGYTF. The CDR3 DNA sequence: TGTGCCAGCAGCGTAGTGGCAGGTTCTGCCTATGGCTACACCTTC.

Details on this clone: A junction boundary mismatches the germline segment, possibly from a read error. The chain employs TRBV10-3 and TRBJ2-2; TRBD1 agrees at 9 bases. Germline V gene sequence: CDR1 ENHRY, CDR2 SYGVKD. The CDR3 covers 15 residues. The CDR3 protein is CAIREDRGYTGELFF. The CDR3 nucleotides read TGTGCCATCCGTGAGGACAGGGGTTACACCGGGGAGCTGTTTTTT.

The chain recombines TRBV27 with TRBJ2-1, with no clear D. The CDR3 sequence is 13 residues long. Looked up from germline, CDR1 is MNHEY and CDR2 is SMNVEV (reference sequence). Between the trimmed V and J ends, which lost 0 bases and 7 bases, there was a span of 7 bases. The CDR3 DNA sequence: TGTGCCAGCAGTTTATCGAGAAGGAATGAGCAGTTCTTC. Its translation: CASSLSRRNEQFF.

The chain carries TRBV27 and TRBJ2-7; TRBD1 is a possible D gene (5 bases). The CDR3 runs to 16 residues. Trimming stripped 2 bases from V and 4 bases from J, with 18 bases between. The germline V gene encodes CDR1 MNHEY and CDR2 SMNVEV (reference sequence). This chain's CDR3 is CASSLVPYRPLYEQYF. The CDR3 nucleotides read TGTGCCAGCAGTTTAGTACCCTACAGGCCCCTTTACGAGCAGTACTTC.

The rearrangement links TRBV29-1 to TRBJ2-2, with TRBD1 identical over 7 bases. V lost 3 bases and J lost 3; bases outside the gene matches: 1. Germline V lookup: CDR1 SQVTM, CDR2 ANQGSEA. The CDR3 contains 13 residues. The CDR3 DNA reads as TGCAGCGTTGACAGGGGGTACACCGGGGAGCTGTTTTTT. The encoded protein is CSVDRGYTGELFF.

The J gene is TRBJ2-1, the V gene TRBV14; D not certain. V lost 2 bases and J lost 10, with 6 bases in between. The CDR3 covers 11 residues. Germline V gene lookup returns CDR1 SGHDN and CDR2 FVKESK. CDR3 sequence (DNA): TGTGCCAGCAGCCAATTACGCGAGCAGTTCTTC. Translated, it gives CASSQLREQFF.

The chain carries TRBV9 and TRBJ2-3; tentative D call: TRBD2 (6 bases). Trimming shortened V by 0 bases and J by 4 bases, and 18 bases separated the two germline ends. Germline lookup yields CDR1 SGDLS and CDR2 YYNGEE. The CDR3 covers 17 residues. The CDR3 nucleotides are TGTGCCAGCAGCGTAGGAGTGTCGTTCGGGAGTGCAGATACGCAGTATTTT. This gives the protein CASSVGVSFGSADTQYF.

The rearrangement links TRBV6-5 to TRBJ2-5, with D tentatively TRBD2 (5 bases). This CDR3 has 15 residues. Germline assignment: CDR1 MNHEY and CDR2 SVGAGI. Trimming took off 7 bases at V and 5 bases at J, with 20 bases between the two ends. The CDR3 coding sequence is TGTGCCAGCACCTTTACCTCGGGGATAGGGGAGACCCAGTACTTC. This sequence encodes CASTFTSGIGETQYF.